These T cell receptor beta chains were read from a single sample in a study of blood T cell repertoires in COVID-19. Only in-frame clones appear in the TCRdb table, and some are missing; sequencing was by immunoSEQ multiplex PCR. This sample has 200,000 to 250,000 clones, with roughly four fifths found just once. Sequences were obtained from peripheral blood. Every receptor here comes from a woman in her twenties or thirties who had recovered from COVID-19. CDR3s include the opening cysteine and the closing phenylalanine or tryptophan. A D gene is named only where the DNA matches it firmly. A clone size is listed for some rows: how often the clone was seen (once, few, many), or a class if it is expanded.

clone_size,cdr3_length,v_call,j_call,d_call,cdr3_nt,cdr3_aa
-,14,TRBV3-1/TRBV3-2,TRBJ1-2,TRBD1,TGTGCCAGCAGCCCTACAGGGGGCACCTATGGCTACACCTTC,CASSPTGGTYGYTF
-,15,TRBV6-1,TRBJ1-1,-,TGTGCCAGCAGTGAAGCGGGCACTGAGTACACTGAAGCTTTCTTT,CASSEAGTEYTEAFF
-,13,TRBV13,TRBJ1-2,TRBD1,TGTGCCAGCAGTTCCATAACAGGGGCCGGCTACACCTTC,CASSSITGAGYTF
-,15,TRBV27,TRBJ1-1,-,TGTGCCAGCAGTCCCAAAACAGGGATAGACACTGAAGCTTTCTTT,CASSPKTGIDTEAFF
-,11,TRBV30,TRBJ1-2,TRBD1,TGTGCCTCTGGACAGGGTTCTGGCTACACCTTC,CASGQGSGYTF
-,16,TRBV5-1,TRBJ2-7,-,TGCGCCAGCAGCTTGTCAGGCGGGGCAGGTTACTACGAGCAGTACTTC,CASSLSGGAGYYEQYF
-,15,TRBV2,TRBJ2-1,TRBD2,TGTGCCAGCAGTGGTATAGCGGGCGCCTACAATGAGCAGTTCTTC,CASSGIAGAYNEQFF
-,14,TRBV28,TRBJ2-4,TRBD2,TGTGCCAGCAACGCGGGTGGGGGGGGAAACATTCAGTACTTC,CASNAGGGGNIQYF
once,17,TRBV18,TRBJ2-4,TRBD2,TGTGCCAGCTCACTGGTTAGCGGGAGGCGAGGGGAAAACATTCAGTACTTC,CASSLVSGRRGENIQYF
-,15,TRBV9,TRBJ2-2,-,TGTGCCAGCAGCGTATACCAGGCTGACACCGGGGAGCTGTTTTTT,CASSVYQADTGELFF
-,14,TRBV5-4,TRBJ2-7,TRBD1,TGTGCCAGCACCGCGACAGGGAAGAGGTACGAGCAGTACTTC,CASTATGKRYEQYF
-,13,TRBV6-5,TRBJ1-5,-,TGTGCCAGCACGCGGCAGGACAAACAGCCCCAGCATTTT,CASTRQDKQPQHF
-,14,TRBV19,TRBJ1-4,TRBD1,TGTGCCAGTAGTCTACAGGGGATTTATGAAAAACTGTTTTTT,CASSLQGIYEKLFF
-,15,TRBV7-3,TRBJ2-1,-,TGTGCCAGCAGCCCATTGTCGGCGGGGTACAATGAGCAGTTCTTC,CASSPLSAGYNEQFF
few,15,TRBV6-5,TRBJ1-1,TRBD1,TGTGCCAGCAGTCACACCAGGGGGAAGGACACTGAAGCTTTCTTT,CASSHTRGKDTEAFF
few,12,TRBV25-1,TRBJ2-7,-,TGTGCCAGCAGTACACCAACCTACGAGCAGTACTTC,CASSTPTYEQYF
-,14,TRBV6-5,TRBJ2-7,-,TGTGCCAGCGCTCGGGCTAGCGAATCCTACGAGCAGTACTTC,CASARASESYEQYF
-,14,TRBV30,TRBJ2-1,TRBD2,TGTGCCTGGAGTGTTTATAGCGGGAGTGTTGAGCAGTTCTTC,CAWSVYSGSVEQFF